Given below is one TCR beta chain in context. Antigen: not known. The V gene's germline CDR1 is MNHEY and CDR2 SMNVEV (reference sequence). V gave up 6 bases and J gave up 1 base; unmatched junction bases: 5. The CDR3 totals 14 residues. TCRdb's copy holds only in-frame clones and misses some; the assay was immunoSEQ multiplex PCR. The repertoire holds about 120,000 clones, with 85% to 90% as singletons. The record originates from a study of T cell responses to AZD1222 COVID-19 vaccine. Findings of the study overall: Just 5 to 7 AZD1222 recipients were seropositive at baseline.

The receptor's source is an adult in good health. The sample was peripheral blood, taken on day 0 of AZD1222 vaccination. V usage is TRBV27 and J usage is TRBJ1-2; the match to TRBD1 covers 7 bases. The CDR3 sequence: CASRRTGINYGYTF. DNA of the CDR3: TGTGCCAGCAGGAGGACAGGAATTAACTATGGCTACACCTTC.